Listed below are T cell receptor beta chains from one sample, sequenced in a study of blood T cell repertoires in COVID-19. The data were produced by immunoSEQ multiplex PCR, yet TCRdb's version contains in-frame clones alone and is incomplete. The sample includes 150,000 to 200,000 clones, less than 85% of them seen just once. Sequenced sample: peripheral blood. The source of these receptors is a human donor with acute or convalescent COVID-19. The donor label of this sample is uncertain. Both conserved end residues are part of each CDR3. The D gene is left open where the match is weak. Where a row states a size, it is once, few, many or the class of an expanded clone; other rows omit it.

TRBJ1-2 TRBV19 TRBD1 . TGTGCCAGTAGGACCCCCGGGACAGGCTATGGCTACACCTTC CASRTPGTGYGYTF
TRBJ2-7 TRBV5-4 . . TGTGCCAGCAGCTTTAGGGAGGAACCCTCCTACGAGCAGTACTTC CASSFREEPSYEQYF
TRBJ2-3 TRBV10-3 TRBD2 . TGTGCCACCTACGGGGGGGCGACAGATACGCAGTATTTT CATYGGATDTQYF
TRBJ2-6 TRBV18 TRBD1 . TGTGCCAGCTCACCAAACCCTTCGGGACAGGGGGCTGGGGCCAACGTCCTGACTTTC CASSPNPSGQGAGANVLTF
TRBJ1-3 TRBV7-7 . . TGTGCCATCCTCTCTGGAAACACCATATATTTT CAILSGNTIYF
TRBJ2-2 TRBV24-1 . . TGTGCCACCAGTGACCGACGACCAGGGGTTGGCGGCGGGGAGCTGTTTTTT CATSDRRPGVGGGELFF
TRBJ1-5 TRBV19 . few TGTGCCAGTAGTGCCGGCGAGGGGCCCCAGCATTTT CASSAGEGPQHF
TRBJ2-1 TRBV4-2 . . TGTGCCAGCAGCCAAGATCCTAGCGAGACTGAGCAGTTCTTC CASSQDPSETEQFF
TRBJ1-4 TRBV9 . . TGTGCCAGCAGCGACGGACAGCGAATTCCGGAAAAACTGTTTTTT CASSDGQRIPEKLFF
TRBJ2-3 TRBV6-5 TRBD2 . TGTGCCAGCAGTTCCAGACTAGCGGGCAACACAGATACGCAGTATTTT CASSSRLAGNTDTQYF
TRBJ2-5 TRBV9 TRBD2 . TGTGCCAGCAGCCTAGCGGGGGGCCAAGAGACCCAGTACTTC CASSLAGGQETQYF
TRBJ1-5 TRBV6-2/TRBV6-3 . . TGTGCCAGCAGCACCAATAACCAGAATCAGCCCCAGCATTTT CASSTNNQNQPQHF
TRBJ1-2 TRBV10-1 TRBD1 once TGCGCCAGCTGGGAGCCGGGACAGGGGGACTATGGCTACACCTTC CASWEPGQGDYGYTF
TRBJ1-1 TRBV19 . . TGTGCCAGTAGTCCCCTGGGGCAGACGGCTTTCTTT CASSPLGQTAFF
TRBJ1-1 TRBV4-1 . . TGCGCCAGCAGCCAGTATGGGGGAGGGGGGACTGAAGCTTTCTTT CASSQYGGGGTEAFF
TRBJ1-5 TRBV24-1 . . TGTGCCACCAGTGATTCAGGGAATCAGCCCCAGCATTTT CATSDSGNQPQHF
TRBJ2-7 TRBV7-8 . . TGTGCCAGCAGTCGCGGGACAGCGAACTACGAGCAGTACTTC CASSRGTANYEQYF
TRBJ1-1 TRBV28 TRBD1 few TGTGCCAGCAGTCAGGGGGTTATGAACACTGAAGCTTTCTTT CASSQGVMNTEAFF
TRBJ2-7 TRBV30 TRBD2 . TGTGCCTGGAGTGGAAAACTAGCGGGGGGGCCCTACGAGCAGTACTTC CAWSGKLAGGPYEQYF
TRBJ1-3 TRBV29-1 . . TGCAGCGTTTTGACCGGCGGTGGAAACACCATATATTTT CSVLTGGGNTIYF
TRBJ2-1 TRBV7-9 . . TGTGCCAGCAGCTTAGCTCCTAGTTTGAATGAGCAGTTCTTC CASSLAPSLNEQFF
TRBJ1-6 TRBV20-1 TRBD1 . TGCAGTGCTAGTTATCACAGGGGGATTAATACAAACGGGTCACCCCTCCACTTT CSASYHRGINTNGSPLHF